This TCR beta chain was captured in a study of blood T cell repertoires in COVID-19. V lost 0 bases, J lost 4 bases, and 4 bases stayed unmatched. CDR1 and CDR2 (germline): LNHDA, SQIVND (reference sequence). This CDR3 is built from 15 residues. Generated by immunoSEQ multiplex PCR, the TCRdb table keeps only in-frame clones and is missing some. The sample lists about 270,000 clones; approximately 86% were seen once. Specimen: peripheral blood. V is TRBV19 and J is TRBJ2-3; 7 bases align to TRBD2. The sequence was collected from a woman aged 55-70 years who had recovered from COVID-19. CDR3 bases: TGTGCCAGTAGTATAGAAGCGGGGTGGGCAGATACGCAGTATTTT. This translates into CASSIEAGWADTQYF.